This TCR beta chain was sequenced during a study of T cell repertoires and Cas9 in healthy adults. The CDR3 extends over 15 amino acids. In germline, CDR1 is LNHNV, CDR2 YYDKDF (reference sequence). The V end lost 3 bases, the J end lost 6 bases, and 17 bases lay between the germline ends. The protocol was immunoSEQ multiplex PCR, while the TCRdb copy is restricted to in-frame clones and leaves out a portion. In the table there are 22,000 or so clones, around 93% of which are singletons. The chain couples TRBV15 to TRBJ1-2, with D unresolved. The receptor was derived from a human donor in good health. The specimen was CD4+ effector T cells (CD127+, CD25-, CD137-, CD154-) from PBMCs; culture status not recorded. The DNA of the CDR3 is TGTGCCACCAGCAGGACATTTCCGGGTATAGATGGCTACACCTTC. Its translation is CATSRTFPGIDGYTF.